This T cell receptor beta chain is from a study of T cells in Graves' hyperthyroidism and ophthalmopathy. Amplification of TCR beta CDR3 regions was performed using RNA transcripts as template. A set of HTBI primers served as the primers for a first-round RT-PCR of the TCR CDR3. Using its own MiXCR run on the multiplex PCR reads, TCRdb lists one record per CDR3 protein. Counted here are about 180,000 distinct CDR3 sequences, about 9.4% occurring once; the ten biggest clones make up 22%. The table lists this clonotype with many counts. Its antigen is undetermined. Study conclusions and caveats: Ophthalmopathy and stable hyperthyroidism were separated by a 13 V-J model. Before onset, by a median of 6.5 months, the model predicted ophthalmopathy.

The CDR3 runs 15 residues. The V segment lost 5 bases and the J segment 6 bases; nucleotides outside the gene matches: 9. The V gene's germline CDR1 is SEHNR and CDR2 FQNEAQ (reference sequence). These patients, aged 18 to 65, had recently diagnosed hyperthyroidism lasting under 2 months. The TCR comes from a woman aged 18-29 years with Graves' hyperthyroidism that later progressed to Graves' ophthalmopathy. Sequencing input: blood. This chain joins TRBV7-9 and TRBJ2-2, with 7 positions matching TRBD1. The CDR3 protein is CASSPRQGPPGELFF. The CDR3 nucleotides are TGTGCCAGCAGCCCTCGACAGGGTCCCCCCGGGGAGCTGTTTTTT.